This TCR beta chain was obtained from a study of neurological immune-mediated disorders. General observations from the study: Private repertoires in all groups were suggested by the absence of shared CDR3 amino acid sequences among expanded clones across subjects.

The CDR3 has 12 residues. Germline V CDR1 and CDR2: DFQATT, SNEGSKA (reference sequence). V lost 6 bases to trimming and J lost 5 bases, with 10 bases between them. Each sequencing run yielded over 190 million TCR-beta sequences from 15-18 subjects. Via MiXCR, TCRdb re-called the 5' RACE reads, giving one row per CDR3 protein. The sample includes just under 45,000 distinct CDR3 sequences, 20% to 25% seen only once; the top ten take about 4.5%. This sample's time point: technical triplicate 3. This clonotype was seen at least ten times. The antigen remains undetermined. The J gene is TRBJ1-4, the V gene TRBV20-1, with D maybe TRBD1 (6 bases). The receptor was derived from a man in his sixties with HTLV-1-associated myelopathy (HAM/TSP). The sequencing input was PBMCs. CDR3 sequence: CSAIRGNEKLFF. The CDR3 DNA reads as TGCAGTGCAATCAGGGGAAATGAAAAACTGTTTTTT.